This T cell receptor (beta chain) came from a study of blood T cell repertoires in COVID-19. Whole-study context: Donors in the United States, Italy and Spain gave samples during acute or convalescent COVID-19.

Looked up from germline, CDR1 is MGHRA and CDR2 is YSYEKL. This CDR3 has 15 residues. V was trimmed by 3 bases and J by 5 bases, leaving 14 bases between them. Original analysis: The assay estimated nucleated cells by amplifying reference gene primers. Method: immunoSEQ multiplex PCR; TCRdb's copy keeps in-frame clones and lacks some. Clone size and the V and J calls come from that table; the DNA yielded D and trimming. The sample includes hundreds of thousands of clones, 80% of them seen just once. The chain links TRBV4-1 to TRBJ1-5, with D possibly being TRBD1 (5 bases). The sample comprised PBMCs or T cells enriched from blood (not recorded which). The source is a man in his thirties or forties with acute COVID-19. CDR3 sequence reads: CASSQAGFTDQPQHF. For the CDR3, the DNA is TGCGCCAGCAGCCAGGCAGGGTTTACCGATCAGCCCCAGCATTTT.